Each of the 10 T cell receptor beta chains below was sequenced from the same sample in a study of blood T cells in healthy people across ages. The second PCR ran 7 to 11 cycles with a sample-barcoded 5' primer and J-beta primers. One entry per CDR3 protein results from TCRdb running MiXCR on the 5' RACE reads. The sample lists fewer than 700,000 distinct CDR3 sequences, around 43% occurring once. Sample: blood. The receptors derive from a man older than 75 in good health.

In its sample, this clonotype was seen once. V gene TRBV6-1 combines with J gene TRBJ2-2; TRBD1 or TRBD2 may be the D gene (5 bases each). V was cut by 10 bases and J by 0 bases, with 12 bases left in between. CDR3 size: 14 residues. Germline V gene sequence: CDR1 MNHNS, CDR2 SASEGT. The DNA of the CDR3 is TGTGCCACCGACCCGGGGCCGAACACCGGGGAGCTGTTTTTT. Translated, it gives CATDPGPNTGELFF.

The genes are TRBV20-1 and TRBJ2-7; D remains unclear. CDR1 is DFQATT, CDR2 SNEGSKA, per germline (reference sequence). V shed 8 bases and J shed 0 bases, with 14 bases lying between them. This CDR3 is 13 amino acids long. The CDR3 nucleotides read TGCAGTTGGCAGGCCCTCGACTCCTACGAGCAGTACTTC. Residues: CSWQALDSYEQYF.

The J gene is TRBJ1-1, the V gene TRBV11-3; 8 bases map to TRBD1. CDR3 size: 13 residues. J was trimmed by 5 bases and V by 8 bases; bases with no gene match: 7. Germline CDR1 and CDR2: SGHNT and YENEEA. CDR3 region: CASQDRAGTEAFF. CDR3 coding DNA: TGTGCCAGCCAGGACAGGGCGGGAACTGAAGCTTTCTTT.

The chain uses TRBV4-1 and TRBJ2-3, with 9 bases identical to TRBD2. The CDR3 is 15 amino acids. V lost 0 bases to trimming and J lost 7 bases; unmatched junction nucleotides: 5. Germline CDR1 MGHRA, CDR2 YSYEKL. CDR3 in DNA: TGCGCCAGCAGCCAAGAAGGGAGCGGGGGGCATACGCAGTATTTT. It encodes CASSQEGSGGHTQYF.

Remarks on this clonotype: The germline gene is not matched at one end of the junction; a read error may be the cause. The chain employs TRBV10-1 and TRBJ2-5; D call uncertain. The CDR3 sequence is 14 residues long. Germline V gives CDR1 WNHNN, CDR2 SYGVQD (reference sequence). CDR3: CASSESRQKETPYF. CDR3 sequence (DNA): TGCGCCAGCAGTGAGTCGAGGCAGAAAGAGACCCCGTACTTC.

A note on this clonotype: This clone may be a read error of a much larger clone one base away. CDR3: CSAAGPLEVGYTF. The CDR3 DNA is TGCAGTGCTGCTGGGCCACTGGAAGTTGGCTACACCTTC. This chain uses TRBV20-1 with TRBJ1-2; D remains ambiguous. Germline loops: CDR1 DFQATT, CDR2 SNEGSKA (reference sequence). The CDR3 is made up of 13 amino acids. Trimming cost V 5 bases and J 7 bases, with 17 bases left between them.

Details on this clonotype: A much larger clone differs by one base, so this may be a read error. The chain links TRBV20-1 to TRBJ2-1, with TRBD2 matching over 12 bases. The length of the CDR3 is 18 residues. The germline gives CDR1 DFQATT, CDR2 SNEGSKA (reference sequence). V gave up 3 bases and J gave up 5 bases; unmatched junction bases: 14. The chain's CDR3 is CSASRRLAGGPGHNEQFF. The CDR3 DNA follows: TGCAGTGCTAGTAGGCGCCTAGCGGGAGGGCCCGGCCACAATGAGCAGTTCTTC.

On this clonotype itself: One base away lies a much larger clone, so this may be a sequencing read error. The rearrangement joins TRBV14 to TRBJ1-2, with unresolved D. The CDR3 totals 15 residues. The germline V gene encodes CDR1 SGHDN and CDR2 FVKESK. Trimming left V 3 bases short and J 4 bases short, with 15 bases between. The CDR3 sequence is CASSHEPDGIYGYTF. DNA of the CDR3: TGTGCCAGCAGCCACGAACCGGACGGGATCTATGGCTACACCTTC.

The chain carries TRBV29-1 and TRBJ1-1; TRBD1 matches 12 bases. The J segment lost 0 bases and the V segment lost 4 bases, leaving 3 bases of the junction unmatched. Germline V lookup: CDR1 SQVTM, CDR2 ANQGSEA. The CDR3 totals 15 residues. The CDR3 DNA sequence: TGCAGCGTTGTGGGACAGGGGGCCTTGAACACTGAAGCTTTCTTT. This encodes CSVVGQGALNTEAFF.

This clonotype was seen more than once but under ten times. The chain joins TRBV4-3 to TRBJ1-6; D remains ambiguous. With 4 bases removed from V and 7 bases from J, the gap between germline ends came to 14 bases. The germline V gene has CDR1 LGHNA and CDR2 YSLEER. The CDR3 covers 15 residues. The CDR3 here is CASSRQTDANSPLHF. Here the CDR3 DNA reads TGCGCCAGCAGCCGCCAAACCGACGCGAATTCACCCCTCCACTTT.